A selection of T cell receptor beta chains follows, all from one sample in a study of early T cells in non-severe SARS-CoV-2 infection. TCRdb independently ran MiXCR on the 5' RACE reads; one entry per CDR3 protein. The table lists around 60,000 distinct CDR3 sequences, roughly 14% of them singletons, with 3.5% to 5% in the top ten. The sequenced sample consisted of whole blood. These receptors originate from an adult who was a healthcare worker with PCR-confirmed SARS-CoV-2 infection or an uninfected control (not recorded which). Both conserved end residues are part of each CDR3. D genes are given only for firm matches. Rows may omit the clone size; those that give it use once, few, many or a size class.

>few|TRBJ2-3|-|TRBV6-5
CASSYSFGSTDTQYF
TGTGCCAGCAGTTACTCGTTCGGGAGCACAGATACGCAGTATTTT
>many|TRBJ2-2|-|TRBV7-9
CASSLPYGIPNTGELFF
TGTGCCAGCAGCCTCCCATACGGGATTCCGAACACCGGGGAGCTGTTTTTT
>few|TRBJ2-2|-|TRBV10-3
CAIRMDSQNTGELFF
TGTGCCATCAGGATGGACAGCCAGAACACCGGGGAGCTGTTTTTT
>few|TRBJ2-1|-|TRBV7-6
CASSLSPGDNEQFF
TGTGCCAGCAGCTTATCCCCAGGGGACAATGAGCAGTTCTTC
>many|TRBJ2-7|-|TRBV5-1
CASSLRQGAREQYF
TGCGCCAGCAGCCTCCGGCAGGGAGCAAGGGAGCAGTACTTC
>-|TRBJ1-4|TRBD1|TRBV12-3/TRBV12-4
CASSGKDRSEEKLFF
TGTGCCAGCAGTGGCAAGGACAGGTCCGAGGAAAAACTGTTTTTT
>-|TRBJ1-6|TRBD1|TRBV5-1
CASSPGQENSPLHF
TGCGCCAGCAGCCCGGGACAGGAAAATTCACCCCTCCACTTT
>few|TRBJ2-3|-|TRBV4-1
CASSQGLAGLSTDTQYF
TGCGCCAGCAGCCAAGGTCTCGCGGGTCTGAGTACAGATACGCAGTATTTT
>many|TRBJ1-1|TRBD1|TRBV5-5
CASSEPGQGFTEAFF
TGTGCCAGCAGCGAACCGGGACAGGGATTCACTGAAGCTTTCTTT
>few|TRBJ2-7|TRBD1|TRBV19
CASSTRTGGYEQYF
TGTGCCAGTAGTACCCGGACAGGGGGCTACGAGCAGTACTTC
>many|TRBJ1-5|TRBD1|TRBV6-5
CASIRGRNQPQHF
TGTGCCAGTATCAGGGGGCGGAATCAGCCCCAGCATTTT
>few|TRBJ2-1|-|TRBV3-1
CASSRPGGGNEQFF
TGTGCCAGCAGCCGGCCCGGGGGTGGCAATGAGCAGTTCTTC
>-|TRBJ2-7|-|TRBV12-3/TRBV12-4
CASSFGQGGSYF
TGTGCCAGCAGTTTCGGGCAGGGAGGCTCGTACTTC
>-|TRBJ1-1|TRBD1|TRBV12-3/TRBV12-4
CASSLRTGVTEAFF
TGTGCCAGCAGTTTGAGGACAGGGGTAACTGAAGCTTTCTTT
>few|TRBJ1-5|TRBD1|TRBV4-3
CASSRGTDGQPQHF
TGCGCCAGCAGCCGGGGGACAGACGGGCAGCCCCAGCATTTT
>many|TRBJ2-3|-|TRBV5-1
CASSVSTDTQYF
TGCGCCAGCAGCGTCAGTACAGATACGCAGTATTTT
>-|TRBJ2-7|-|TRBV15
CATSRSRGASYEQYF
TGTGCCACCAGCAGGTCCCGCGGGGCTTCCTACGAGCAGTACTTC
>few|TRBJ2-7|-|TRBV3-1
CASSQGGRAGEQYF
TGTGCCAGCAGCCAAGGGGGAAGGGCTGGTGAGCAGTACTTC
>many|TRBJ2-3|-|TRBV5-1
CASSSGPETDTQYF
TGCGCCAGCAGCTCGGGACCGGAGACAGATACGCAGTATTTT
>many|TRBJ1-2|TRBD1|TRBV12-3/TRBV12-4
CASRKGQGVDGYTF
TGTGCCAGCAGGAAAGGACAGGGTGTCGATGGCTACACCTTC
>many|TRBJ2-7|-|TRBV18
CASSPRDNYEQYF
TGTGCCAGCTCACCACGGGACAACTACGAGCAGTACTTC
>-|TRBJ1-1|-|TRBV15
CATSRDYRAGTEAFF
TGTGCCACCAGCAGAGATTACAGGGCAGGCACTGAAGCTTTCTTT
>many|TRBJ1-1|TRBD1|TRBV5-1
CASSRDRTAEAFF
TGCGCCAGCAGCCGGGACAGGACAGCTGAAGCTTTCTTT